The sequence of this T cell receptor beta chain was determined in a study of T cells after yellow fever vaccination. Findings and limits, study-wide: Most clones from primary vaccination were detected again post-booster (about 96% CD4, 88% CD8).

A few counts support this clonotype. Its target is not known. J was trimmed by 4 bases and V by 1 base; bases with no gene match: 4. The CDR3 totals 15 residues. Germline CDR1 and CDR2: DFQATT and SNEGSKA (reference sequence). From the 5' RACE reads, TCRdb called clonotypes with MiXCR, one entry per CDR3 protein. In the table there are hundreds of thousands of distinct CDR3 sequences, roughly 8.7% of which are singletons. The sequencing used PBMCs, collected on the day of the first yellow fever vaccination. This TCR derives from a man aged 18 to 29 who received the YFV17D yellow fever vaccine. The chain joins TRBV20-1 to TRBJ2-2; 9 bases are a match to TRBD2. In DNA, the CDR3 is TGCAGTGCTAGAGCTAGCGGGGACCTCACCGGGGAGCTGTTTTTT. Protein: CSARASGDLTGELFF.